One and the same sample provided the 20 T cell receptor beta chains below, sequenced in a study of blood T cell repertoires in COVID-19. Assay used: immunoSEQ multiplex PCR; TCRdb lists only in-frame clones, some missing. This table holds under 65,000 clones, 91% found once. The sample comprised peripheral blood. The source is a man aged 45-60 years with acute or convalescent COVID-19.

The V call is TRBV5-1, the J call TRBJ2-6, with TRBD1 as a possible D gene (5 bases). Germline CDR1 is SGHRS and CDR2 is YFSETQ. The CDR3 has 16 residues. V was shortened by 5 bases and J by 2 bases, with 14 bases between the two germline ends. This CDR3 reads CASSQGITTGANVLTF. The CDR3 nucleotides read TGCGCCAGCAGTCAGGGTATAACGACTGGGGCCAACGTCCTGACTTTC.

CDR3 nucleotides: TGCAGCGCACCTTGGGGGAGGGCAGCCCGCACAGATACGCAGTATTTT. Translating gives CSAPWGRAARTDTQYF. The chain combines TRBV29-1 with TRBJ2-3, with TRBD2 matching 7 bases. The CDR3 loop spans 16 amino acids. Per the germline V gene, CDR1 is SQVTM and CDR2 is ANQGSEA. V shed 7 bases and J 1 base; nucleotides not matched to a gene: 14.

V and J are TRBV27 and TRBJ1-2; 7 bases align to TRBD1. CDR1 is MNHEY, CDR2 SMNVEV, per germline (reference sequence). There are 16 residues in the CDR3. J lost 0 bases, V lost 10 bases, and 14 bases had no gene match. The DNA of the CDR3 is TGTGCCACGGAGGGGCAGGGGGATTCGGCTAACTATGGCTACACCTTC. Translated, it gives CATEGQGDSANYGYTF.

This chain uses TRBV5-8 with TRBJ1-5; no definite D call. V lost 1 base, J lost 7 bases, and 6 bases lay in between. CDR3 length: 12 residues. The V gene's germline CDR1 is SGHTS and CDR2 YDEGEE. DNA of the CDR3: TGTGCCAGCAGCTTGCGGAGCCAGCCCCAGCATTTT. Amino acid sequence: CASSLRSQPQHF.

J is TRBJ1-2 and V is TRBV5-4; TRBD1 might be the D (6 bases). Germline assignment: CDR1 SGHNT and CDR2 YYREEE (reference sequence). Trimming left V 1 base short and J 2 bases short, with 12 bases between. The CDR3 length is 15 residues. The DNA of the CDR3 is TGTGCCAGCAGCTTGAGTAATGGACAGAACTATGGCTACACCTTC. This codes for CASSLSNGQNYGYTF. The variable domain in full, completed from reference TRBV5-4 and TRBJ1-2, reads ETGVTQSPTHLIKTRGQQVTLRCSSQSGHNTVSWYQQALGQGPQFIFQYYREEENGRGNFPPRFSGLQFPNYSSELNVNALELDDSALYLCASSLSNGQNYGYTFGSGTRLTVV.

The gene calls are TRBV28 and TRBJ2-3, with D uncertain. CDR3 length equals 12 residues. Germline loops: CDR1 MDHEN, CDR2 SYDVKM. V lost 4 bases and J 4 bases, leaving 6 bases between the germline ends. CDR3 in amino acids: CASSSFPDTQYF. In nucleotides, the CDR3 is TGTGCCAGCAGTTCCTTCCCAGATACGCAGTATTTT.

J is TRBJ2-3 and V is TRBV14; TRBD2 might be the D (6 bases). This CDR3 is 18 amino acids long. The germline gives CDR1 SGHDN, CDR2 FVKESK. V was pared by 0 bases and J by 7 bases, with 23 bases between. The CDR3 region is CASSQELGTYHERNTQYF. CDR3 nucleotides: TGTGCCAGCAGCCAAGAACTTGGGACTTACCACGAAAGAAATACGCAGTATTTT.

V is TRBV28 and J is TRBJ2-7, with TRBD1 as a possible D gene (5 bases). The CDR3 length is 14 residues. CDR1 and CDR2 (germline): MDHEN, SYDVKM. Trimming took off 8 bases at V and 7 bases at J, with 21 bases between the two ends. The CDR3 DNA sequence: TGTGCCAGCTCGAGGCGCAGGGTCGTAGAGGAGCAGTACTTC. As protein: CASSRRRVVEEQYF.

Written as DNA, the CDR3 is TGTGCCAGCAGCTCTACGACAGTGCCCCAGCATTTT. The encoded protein is CASSSTTVPQHF. The chain carries TRBV12-3 or TRBV12-4 and TRBJ1-5; possible D gene TRBD1, 5 bases. Trimming left V 6 bases short and J 9 bases short, with 12 bases between. The CDR3 is made up of 12 amino acids.

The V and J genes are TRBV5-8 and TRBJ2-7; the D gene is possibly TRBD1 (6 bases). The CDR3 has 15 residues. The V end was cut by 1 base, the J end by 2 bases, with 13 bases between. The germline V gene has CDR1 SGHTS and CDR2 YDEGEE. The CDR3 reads CASSLHRVLAYEQYF. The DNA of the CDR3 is TGTGCCAGCAGCTTGCACAGGGTCTTGGCCTACGAGCAGTACTTC.

The CDR3 nucleotides read TGTGCCAGCAGTTCCGGGGGACGCAATCAGCCCCAGCATTTT. This codes for CASSSGGRNQPQHF. The chain links TRBV6-5 to TRBJ1-5; the D gene is possibly TRBD1 (5 bases). CDR3 length equals 14 residues. The V end lost 4 bases, the J end lost 2 bases, and 9 bases lay between the germline ends. The germline CDR1 and CDR2 sequences are MNHEY and SVGAGI.

The DNA of the CDR3 is TGTGCCAGCAGCTCACGACCGACTAGCGGGGGGGCGTCTAATGAGCAGTTCTTC. Protein product: CASSSRPTSGGASNEQFF. The rearrangement joins TRBV7-2 to TRBJ2-1; TRBD2 matches at 14 bases. The J segment lost 7 bases and the V segment lost 4 bases, leaving 12 bases of the junction unmatched. This CDR3 has 18 residues. Germline CDR1 SGHTA, CDR2 FQGNSA.

The CDR3 nucleotides are TGCGCCAGCAGCTTCGGAGGGACAGGTGGTCAAGAGACCCAGTACTTC. The encoded protein is CASSFGGTGGQETQYF. This sequence joins TRBV5-1 and TRBJ2-5; 8 bases match TRBD1. CDR3 size: 16 residues. The germline V gene has CDR1 SGHRS and CDR2 YFSETQ. Trimming at V came to 2 bases and at J to 2 bases, leaving 8 bases not matched to a gene.

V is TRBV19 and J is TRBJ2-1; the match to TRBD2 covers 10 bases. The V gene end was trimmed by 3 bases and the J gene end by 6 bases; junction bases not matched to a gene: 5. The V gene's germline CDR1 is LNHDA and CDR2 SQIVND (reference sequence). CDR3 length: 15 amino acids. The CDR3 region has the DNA TGTGCCAGTAGTATCCCTAGCGGGGGAGGCAATGAGCAGTTCTTC. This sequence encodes CASSIPSGGGNEQFF.

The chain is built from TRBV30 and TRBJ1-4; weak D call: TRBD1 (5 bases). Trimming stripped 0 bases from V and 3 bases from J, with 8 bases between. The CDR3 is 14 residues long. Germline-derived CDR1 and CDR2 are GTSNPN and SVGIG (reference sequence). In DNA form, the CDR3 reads TGTGCCTGGAGTGTAGACAGATCTAATGAAAAACTGTTTTTT. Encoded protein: CAWSVDRSNEKLFF.

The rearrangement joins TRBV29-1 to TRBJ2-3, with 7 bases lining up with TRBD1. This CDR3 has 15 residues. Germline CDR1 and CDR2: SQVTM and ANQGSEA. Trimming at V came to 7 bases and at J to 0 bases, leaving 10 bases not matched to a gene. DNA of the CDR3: TGCAGCGCCTGCCTCGGGACAGCTAGCACAGATACGCAGTATTTT. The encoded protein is CSACLGTASTDTQYF.

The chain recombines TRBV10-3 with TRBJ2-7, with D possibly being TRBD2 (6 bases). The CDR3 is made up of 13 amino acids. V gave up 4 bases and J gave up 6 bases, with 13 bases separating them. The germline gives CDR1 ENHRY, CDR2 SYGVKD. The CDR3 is CAISGRDKSEQYF. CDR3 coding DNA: TGTGCCATCAGTGGGAGGGATAAAAGCGAGCAGTACTTC.

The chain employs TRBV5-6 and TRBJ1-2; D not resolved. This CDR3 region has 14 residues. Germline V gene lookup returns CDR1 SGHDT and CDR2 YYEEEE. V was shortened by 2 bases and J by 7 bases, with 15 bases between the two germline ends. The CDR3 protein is CASSFEADRFGYTF. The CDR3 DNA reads TGTGCCAGCAGCTTCGAGGCAGACCGCTTTGGCTACACCTTC.

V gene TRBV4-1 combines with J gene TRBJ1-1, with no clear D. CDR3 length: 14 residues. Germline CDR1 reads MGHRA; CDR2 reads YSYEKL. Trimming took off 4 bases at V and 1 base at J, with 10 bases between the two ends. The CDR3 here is CASSPNQANTEAFF. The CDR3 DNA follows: TGCGCCAGCAGCCCTAATCAGGCGAACACTGAAGCTTTCTTT.

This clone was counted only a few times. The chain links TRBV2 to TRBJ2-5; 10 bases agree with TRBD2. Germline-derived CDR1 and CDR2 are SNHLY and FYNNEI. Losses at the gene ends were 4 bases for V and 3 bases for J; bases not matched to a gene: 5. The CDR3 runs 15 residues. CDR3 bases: TGTGCCAGCAGTGTAGGAGCGGGGGGGAAAGAGACCCAGTACTTC. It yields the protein CASSVGAGGKETQYF. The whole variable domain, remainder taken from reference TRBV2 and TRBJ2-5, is EPEVTQTPSHQVTQMGQEVILRCVPISNHLYFYWYRQILGQKVEFLVSFYNNEISEKSEIFDDQFSVERPDGSNFTLKIRSTKLEDSAMYFCASSVGAGGKETQYFGPGTRLLVL.